The rows below give T cell receptor beta chains drawn from one sample of a study of blood T cell repertoires in COVID-19. Data came from immunoSEQ multiplex PCR; TCRdb stores just in-frame clones and leaves some out. The sample comprises some 120,000 clones, over 85% of which are singletons, and approximately 3.7% rests with the top ten. The sample comprised peripheral blood. These receptors originate from a man aged 50-59 years with active COVID-19. The CDR3 runs from the conserved cysteine through the conserved F or W. D genes are given only for firm matches. The size entry is marked missing in some rows and otherwise reads once, few, many or a size class.

TRBJ1-4,NA,TRBV14,NA,CASSHGGTNEKLFF,TGTGCCAGCAGCCATGGCGGCACTAATGAAAAACTGTTTTTT
TRBJ2-1,NA,TRBV10-2,TRBD2,CASNPSGGTLYNEQFF,TGCGCCAGCAATCCTAGCGGGGGGACTCTCTACAATGAGCAGTTCTTC
TRBJ1-3,NA,TRBV5-1,NA,CASSLAAGNTIYF,TGCGCCAGCAGCTTGGCCGCTGGAAACACCATATATTTT
TRBJ1-3,once,TRBV29-1,NA,CSVDVSSSGNTIYF,TGCAGCGTTGACGTCTCCAGCTCTGGAAACACCATATATTTT
TRBJ2-1,NA,TRBV9,NA,CASSVGVVNEQFF,TGTGCCAGCAGCGTAGGAGTAGTGAATGAGCAGTTCTTC
TRBJ2-2,NA,TRBV7-9,TRBD2,CASSSGGGGLADAGELFF,TGCGCCAGCAGCTCCGGGGGGGGAGGACTAGCGGATGCCGGGGAGCTGTTTTTT
TRBJ1-1,NA,TRBV19,TRBD1,CASSQGADTEAFF,TGTGCCAGTAGTCAGGGGGCGGACACTGAAGCTTTCTTT
TRBJ2-6,NA,TRBV7-2,NA,CASSLGGPFSGANVLTF,TGTGCCAGCAGCTTAGGGGGCCCCTTCTCTGGGGCCAACGTCCTGACTTTC
TRBJ1-6,few,TRBV4-1,NA,CASSQGPLSVYNSPLHF,TGCGCCAGCAGCCAAGGCCCCCTGTCGGTTTATAATTCACCCCTCCACTTT
TRBJ1-1,NA,TRBV5-6,NA,CASSPRGGRAFF,TGTGCCAGCAGCCCTCGTGGAGGTCGAGCTTTCTTT
TRBJ1-2,NA,TRBV4-1,NA,CASSQDERNWGSNYGYTF,TGCGCCAGCAGCCAAGATGAGCGCAACTGGGGCTCGAACTATGGCTACACCTTC
TRBJ2-3,NA,TRBV4-1,TRBD2,CASSQGNSGTMSSTDTQYF,TGCGCCAGCAGCCAAGGGAATAGCGGGACCATGAGCTCCACAGATACGCAGTATTTT
TRBJ2-3,once,TRBV7-9,TRBD2,CASSYSGRASTGTDTQYF,TGTGCCAGCAGCTACAGCGGGAGGGCCTCGACGGGCACAGATACGCAGTATTTT
TRBJ2-3,NA,TRBV7-9,NA,CASSSRSPSDSDTQYF,TGTGCCAGCAGCTCACGGTCCCCTTCGGACTCGGATACGCAGTATTTT
TRBJ2-5,NA,TRBV19,TRBD2,CASSIGEAVAGGTQYF,TGTGCCAGTAGTATAGGAGAGGCGGTAGCGGGAGGGACCCAGTACTTC
TRBJ2-5,NA,TRBV2,TRBD2,CASSDSGGWQETQYF,TGTGCCAGCAGTGATAGCGGGGGGTGGCAAGAGACCCAGTACTTC
TRBJ1-3,NA,TRBV6-5,TRBD1,CASSPQGGPADF,TGTGCCAGCAGCCCACAGGGGGGCCCCGCCGATTTT